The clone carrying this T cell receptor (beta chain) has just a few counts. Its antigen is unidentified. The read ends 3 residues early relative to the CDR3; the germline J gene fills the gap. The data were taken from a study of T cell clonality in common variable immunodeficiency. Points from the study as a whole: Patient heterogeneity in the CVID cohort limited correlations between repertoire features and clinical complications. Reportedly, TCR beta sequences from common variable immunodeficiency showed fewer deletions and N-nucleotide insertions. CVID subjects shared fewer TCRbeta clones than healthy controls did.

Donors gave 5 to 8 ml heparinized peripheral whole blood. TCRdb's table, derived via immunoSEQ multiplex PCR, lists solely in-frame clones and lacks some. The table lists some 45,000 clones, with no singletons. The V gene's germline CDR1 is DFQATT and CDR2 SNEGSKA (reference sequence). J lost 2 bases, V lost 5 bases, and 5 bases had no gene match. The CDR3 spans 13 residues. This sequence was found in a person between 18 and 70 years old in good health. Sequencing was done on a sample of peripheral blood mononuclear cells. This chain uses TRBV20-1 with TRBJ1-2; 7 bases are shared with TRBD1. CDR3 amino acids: CSAEMTGNYGYTF. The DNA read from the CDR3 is TGCAGTGCTGAAATGACAGGGAACTATGGC.